These 9 T cell receptor beta chains were all obtained from the same sample, sequenced in a study of blood T cell repertoires in COVID-19. The assay was immunoSEQ multiplex PCR, and TCRdb's table has in-frame clones only and misses some. This sample has roughly 150,000 clones; roughly four fifths occur once, and the top ten carry 11%. The sample taken for sequencing was peripheral blood. Receptors were obtained from a human donor in a cohort sampled during active COVID-19.

The V gene is TRBV11-2, the J gene TRBJ2-3; D remains unclear. The CDR3 spans 13 residues. V was trimmed by 3 bases and J by 1 base, leaving 5 bases between them. Germline values: CDR1 SGHAT, CDR2 FQNNGV. The CDR3 here is CASSFFGTDTQYF. CDR3 bases: TGTGCCAGCAGCTTTTTCGGCACAGATACGCAGTATTTT. The full variable domain, with the rest looked up from reference TRBV11-2 and TRBJ2-3, is EAGVAQSPRYKIIEKRQSVAFWCNPISGHATLYWYQQILGQGPKLLIQFQNNGVVDDSQLPKDRFSAERLKGVDSTLKIQPAKLEDSAVYLCASSFFGTDTQYFGPGTRLTVL.

The V call is TRBV5-1, the J call TRBJ2-1; maybe TRBD2 (7 bases). Trimming pared 5 bases from V and 7 bases from J, leaving 19 bases between. Germline-derived CDR1 and CDR2 are SGHRS and YFSETQ. The length of the CDR3 is 15 residues. In DNA form, the CDR3 reads TGCGCCAGCAGACCCAGGGAGGGGACATCGAATGAGCAGTTCTTC. Residues: CASRPREGTSNEQFF.

The chain combines TRBV5-8 with TRBJ1-1; D is perhaps TRBD1 (5 bases). The CDR3 runs to 14 residues. The germline V gene encodes CDR1 SGHTS and CDR2 YDEGEE. Trimming shortened V by 2 bases and J by 4 bases, and 12 bases separated the two germline ends. The CDR3: CASSLDTGGTEAFF. The CDR3 nucleotides are TGTGCCAGCAGCTTAGACACCGGGGGCACTGAAGCTTTCTTT.

CDR3 in DNA: TGTGCCTACAAGGAGGGTTCAGCGCTAGATGAGCAGTTCTTC. It translates to CAYKEGSALDEQFF. The chain recombines TRBV7-9 with TRBJ2-1, with D tentatively TRBD2 (6 bases). The CDR3 loop spans 14 amino acids. Deletions cut 11 bases from V and 8 bases from J, with 22 bases between. Germline assignment: CDR1 SEHNR and CDR2 FQNEAQ (reference sequence).

This chain connects TRBV27 to TRBJ1-6, with TRBD1 matching 9 bases. This CDR3 comprises 14 residues. The J segment lost 11 bases and the V segment lost 7 bases, leaving 9 bases of the junction unmatched. CDR1 and CDR2 (germline): MNHEY, SMNVEV (reference sequence). CDR3 protein: CASTPGQGRPPLHF. Written as DNA, the CDR3 is TGTGCCAGCACCCCCGGACAGGGGAGGCCACCCCTCCACTTT.

The chain uses TRBV28 and TRBJ2-7; the D gene is possibly TRBD1 (6 bases). Trimming cost V 9 bases and J 6 bases, with 15 bases left between them. The CDR3 length is 12 residues. From germline, CDR1 is MDHEN and CDR2 SYDVKM. CDR3 loop: CASWDTVSEQYF. DNA of the CDR3: TGTGCCAGTTGGGACACTGTCTCCGAGCAGTACTTC.

The rearrangement links TRBV18 to TRBJ2-3; 10 nucleotides agree with TRBD2. CDR1 KGHSH and CDR2 LQKENI come from the germline V gene. With 0 bases clipped from V and 4 bases from J, the junction kept 4 bases outside the gene matches. The CDR3 is 16 amino acids. CDR3 sequence reads: CASSPPSGRFSDTQYF. In DNA form, the CDR3 reads TGTGCCAGCTCACCACCTAGCGGGAGGTTCTCAGATACGCAGTATTTT.

The chain combines TRBV19 with TRBJ2-2; the match to TRBD1 covers 8 bases. V trimming: 5 bases; J trimming: 0 bases; junction bases outside the gene matches: 2. The CDR3 has 15 amino acids. In germline, CDR1 is LNHDA, CDR2 SQIVND (reference sequence). Here the CDR3 DNA reads TGTGCCAGTAGTCAGGGGGCCGCGAACACCGGGGAGCTGTTTTTT. Its translation is CASSQGAANTGELFF.

This chain uses TRBV11-3 with TRBJ2-5, with 8 bases aligning to TRBD1. V shed 0 bases and J 7 bases; nucleotides not matched to a gene: 4. The CDR3 runs 14 residues. Germline CDR1 is SGHNT and CDR2 is YENEEA. The CDR3 reads CASSLDPTGGTQYF. The CDR3 coding sequence is TGTGCCAGCAGCTTAGATCCAACAGGGGGGACCCAGTACTTC.